The source of this TCR beta chain is a study of blood T cell repertoires in COVID-19. Study overall: Sites across the United States, Italy and Spain contributed samples from acute and convalescent COVID-19. T cells, B-cell-depleted T cells, or PBMCs provided the cDNA or gDNA that served as material.

V was shortened by 3 bases and J by 6 bases, with 14 bases between the two germline ends. In germline, CDR1 is ENHRY, CDR2 SYGVKD. This CDR3 spans 14 amino acids. The assay was immunoSEQ multiplex PCR, and TCRdb's table has in-frame clones only and misses some. The sample yields about 76,000 clones, about 85% seen once. This clone appeared a single time. Recruited during active infection, patients (from Seattle) were subsequently followed longitudinally. This sequence joins TRBV10-3 and TRBJ1-2; possibly TRBD1 for D (5 bases). Sequencing used peripheral blood. The source is a man between 60 and 75 years old with COVID-19, enrolled during active disease. CDR3: CAISDQGSPDGYTF. The CDR3 DNA is TGTGCCATCAGTGACCAGGGCTCGCCGGATGGCTACACCTTC.